The clone carrying this T cell receptor beta chain has only one observation. The CDR3 totals 14 residues. Trimming pared 3 bases from V and 2 bases from J, leaving 11 bases between. In germline, CDR1 is SGHVS, CDR2 FNYEAQ. The sample originates from a study of blood T cell repertoires in COVID-19. In the authors' workflow: Quantification of nucleated cells was approximated via reference gene primer amplification. The assay was immunoSEQ multiplex PCR, and TCRdb's table has in-frame clones only and misses some. For V, J and clone size, that table is used; D and trimming come from the DNA. The table includes 65,000 to 95,000 clones, around 90% detected once.

The clonotype comes from a man aged 50-59 years with active COVID-19. The V gene is TRBV7-6, the J gene TRBJ2-7; perhaps TRBD1 as D (5 bases). The specimen sequenced was peripheral blood. The CDR3 bases are TGTGCCAGCAGCTTGTGGGGCGGAACCTACGAGCAGTACTTC. Protein product: CASSLWGGTYEQYF.